This entry lists 2 T cell receptor beta chains sequenced from one sample in a study of cytomegalovirus exposure and HLA in healthy donors. The PCR was carried out with 60 Vbeta primers and 13 Jbeta primers. The method was immunoSEQ multiplex PCR; TCRdb's version includes in-frame clones alone and lacks a portion of them. The table records about 210,000 clones, around 82% of them present only once. The specimen was PBMCs. The origin of the receptors is a woman under 40 in good health and CMV-seropositive.

CDR3 protein: CASNFGGLFKPYYGYTF. The CDR3 DNA reads as TGTGCCAGCAACTTTGGTGGACTGTTCAAACCATACTATGGCTACACCTTC. The chain has TRBV28 and TRBJ1-2; unclear D gene. With 7 bases removed from V and 3 bases from J, the gap between germline ends came to 24 bases. The CDR3 runs 17 residues. Germline CDR1 MDHEN, CDR2 SYDVKM.

The V and J genes are TRBV7-6 and TRBJ1-3; no definite D call. The CDR3 consists of 14 residues. V was clipped by 5 bases and J by 0 bases, with 8 bases between them. Germline values: CDR1 SGHVS, CDR2 FNYEAQ. In DNA form, the CDR3 reads TGTGCCAGCAGCCCGAAGAGCTCTGGAAACACCATATATTTT. Translation: CASSPKSSGNTIYF.